The sequence of this TCR beta chain was determined in a study of post-analysis software for immune sequencing data. As for the study in general: Patients had relapsing-remitting, secondary progressive or progressive-relapsing multiple sclerosis; some lacked subtype. Findings of the study overall: Controls showed lower frequencies than patients for a few TRBV segments, and TRBV5-6, TRBV5-1 and TRBV20-1 were among these. A significant reduction in normalized Chao1 diversity was observed in multiple sclerosis patients versus controls. Strong co-clustering by F measure was seen for same-batch samples.

In its sample, this clonotype was seen many times. Antigen unknown. CDR1 and CDR2 from the germline V gene are MRHNA and SNTAGT. CDR3 size: 13 residues. The germline V and J ends were trimmed by 6 bases and 6 bases, with 13 bases remaining between them. Unique molecular identifiers were carried by the TCR beta cDNA libraries. TCRdb re-derived calls from the PCR reads in MiXCR, one entry per CDR3 protein. The repertoire holds around 150,000 distinct CDR3 sequences, with roughly 40% as singletons. The rearrangement links TRBV6-4 to TRBJ2-3; D perhaps matches TRBD2 (6 bases). This TCR was sampled from a girl aged 5-17 years with multiple sclerosis. Sequencing used blood, obtained after autologous hematopoietic stem cell transplantation. The CDR3 region has the DNA TGTGCCAGCAGCGAAGGGAGGAGGGATACGCAGTATTTT. This codes for CASSEGRRDTQYF.